This T cell receptor (beta chain) was recovered during a study of cytomegalovirus exposure and HLA in healthy donors. Looking at the study overall: Sequencing of approximately 190 million T cells in an earlier analysis found around 100 million unique TCR beta sequences. Study observations and caveats: Both high specificity and high sensitivity reportedly marked the classifier's diagnosis of cytomegalovirus status. In a later analysis, the majority of CMV-associated beta chains seemingly showed HLA restriction.

The PCR made use of 60 Vbeta and 13 Jbeta primers. The data were produced by immunoSEQ multiplex PCR, yet TCRdb's version contains in-frame clones alone and is incomplete. The repertoire holds under 150,000 clones, with more than 60% as singletons. With respect to this clone: The target antigen is unknown.

The donors gave bone marrow, and they were healthy. Sequences were obtained from PBMCs. This receptor was taken from a middle-aged man in good health and CMV-seropositive.

CDR3 DNA: TGCGCCAGCAGCCAAGAGACACCTGGGACAGGGTTCACAGATACGCAGTATTTT. Translation gives CASSQETPGTGFTDTQYF. The J gene is TRBJ2-3, the V gene TRBV4-1; 9 nucleotides agree with TRBD1. The V segment lost 0 bases and the J segment 2 bases; nucleotides outside the gene matches: 9. Germline V gives CDR1 MGHRA, CDR2 YSYEKL. The CDR3 runs 18 residues.